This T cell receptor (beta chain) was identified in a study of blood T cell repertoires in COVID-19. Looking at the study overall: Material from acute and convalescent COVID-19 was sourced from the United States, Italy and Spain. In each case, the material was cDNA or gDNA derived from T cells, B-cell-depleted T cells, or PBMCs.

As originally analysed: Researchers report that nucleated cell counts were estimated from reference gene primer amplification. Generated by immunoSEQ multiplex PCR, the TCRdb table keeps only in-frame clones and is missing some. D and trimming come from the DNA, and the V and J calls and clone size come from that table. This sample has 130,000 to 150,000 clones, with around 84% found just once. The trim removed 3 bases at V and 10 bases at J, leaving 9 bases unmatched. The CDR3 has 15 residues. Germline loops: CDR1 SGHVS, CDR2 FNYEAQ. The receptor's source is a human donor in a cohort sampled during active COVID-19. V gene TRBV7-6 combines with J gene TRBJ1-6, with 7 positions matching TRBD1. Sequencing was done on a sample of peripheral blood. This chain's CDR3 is CASSLGRGVGSPLHF. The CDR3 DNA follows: TGTGCCAGCAGCTTGGGCAGGGGGGTAGGGTCACCCCTCCACTTT.